The source of this TCR beta chain is a study of cytomegalovirus exposure and HLA in healthy donors. Clones were sequenced by immunoSEQ multiplex PCR, and TCRdb holds only the in-frame ones, with some missing. There are about 160,000 clones in the sample; 95% to 97% occur only once, and about 0.89% lies in the top ten. Findings and caveats of the study: With high specificity and sensitivity, the classifier reportedly diagnosed cytomegalovirus status.

Notes on this clone: The antigen is not known.

Germline V gene sequence: CDR1 ENHRY, CDR2 SYGVKD. V trimming: 8 bases; J trimming: 4 bases; junction bases outside the gene matches: 4. The CDR3 covers 13 residues. The sequencing sample was made of PBMCs. The rearrangement joins TRBV10-3 to TRBJ1-4; 7 bases match TRBD1. The receptor comes from a young woman in good health and CMV-seronegative. CDR3 sequence reads: CAIRGTDNEKLFF. CDR3 coding DNA: TGTGCCATCCGCGGGACAGATAATGAAAAACTGTTTTTT.